This passage covers 12 T cell receptor beta chains from one sample sequenced in a study of vaccination and CD4 T cells after COVID-19. The Oncomine TCR Beta short-read assay was applied to DNA of cultured CD4+ T cells. TCRdb passed the PCR reads through MiXCR, listing each CDR3 protein once. The repertoire holds tens of thousands of distinct CDR3 sequences, with 64% as singletons. Specified treatment: approximately nine-day PBMC culture with coronavirus spike peptide pools or control peptides (ViraFEST assay). Antigen specificity for these receptors is unknown. Sequenced sample: CD4+ T cells from blood, cultured in vitro. These receptor sequences come from a human donor who had recovered from COVID-19.

This clonotype was counted only a few times. The chain's CDR3 is CASSYLYSTYNEQFF. The DNA of the CDR3 is TGTGCCAGCAGTTACCTGTACTCAACCTACAATGAGCAGTTCTTC. This chain uses TRBV6-2 or TRBV6-3 with TRBJ2-1, with D uncertain. The CDR3 loop spans 15 amino acids. Between the trimmed V and J ends, which lost 2 bases and 2 bases, there was a span of 10 bases. CDR1 and CDR2 from the germline V gene are MNHEY and SVGEGT.

This clonotype is a singleton in its sample. The chain recombines TRBV11-2 with TRBJ1-6, with 7 bases matching TRBD1. Germline-derived CDR1 and CDR2 are SGHAT and FQNNGV. CDR3 length: 17 residues. The ends lost 1 base at V and 7 bases at J; junction bases unmatched: 10. The CDR3 region has the DNA TGTGCCAGCAGCTTAGCGGGAGGACAGGTTCCCAATTCACCCCTCCACTTT. The encoded protein is CASSLAGGQVPNSPLHF.

The CDR3 protein is CASSLGDRENQPQHF. The CDR3 DNA follows: TGTGCCAGCAGTTTGGGGGACAGGGAAAATCAGCCCCAGCATTTT. The V gene is TRBV28, the J gene TRBJ1-5; 9 bases line up with TRBD1. Trimming at V came to 3 bases and at J to 4 bases, leaving 4 bases not matched to a gene. The CDR3 consists of 15 residues. Germline assignment: CDR1 MDHEN and CDR2 SYDVKM.

The V call is TRBV5-4, the J call TRBJ1-1; D is ambiguous. The CDR3 has 12 amino acids. Germline CDR1 is SGHNT and CDR2 is YYREEE (reference sequence). The V end was cut by 3 bases, the J end by 3 bases, with 6 bases between. The CDR3 is CASSWEHTEAFF. The CDR3 DNA reads as TGTGCCAGCAGCTGGGAGCACACTGAAGCTTTCTTT.

The J gene is TRBJ2-7, the V gene TRBV20-1, with a weak D call TRBD2 (5 bases). Trimming stripped 6 bases from V and 2 bases from J, with 11 bases between. There are 12 residues in the CDR3. CDR1 DFQATT and CDR2 SNEGSKA come from the germline V gene (reference sequence). CDR3 bases: TGCAGTGCGAGGACTTTACCCTACGAGCAGTACTTC. Translation gives CSARTLPYEQYF.

The V and J genes are TRBV20-1 and TRBJ2-7, with 11 bases identical to TRBD2. V was pared by 6 bases and J by 3 bases, with 13 bases of the junction left unmatched. There are 16 residues in the CDR3. CDR1 DFQATT and CDR2 SNEGSKA come from the germline V gene (reference sequence). For the CDR3, the DNA is TGCAGTGCACCCGGGACTAGCGGCCACCGGGGCTACGAGCAGTACTTC. This encodes CSAPGTSGHRGYEQYF.

The chain is built from TRBV20-1 and TRBJ2-7; 9 nucleotides line up with TRBD2. Germline loops: CDR1 DFQATT, CDR2 SNEGSKA (reference sequence). With 3 bases clipped from V and 3 bases from J, the junction kept 6 bases outside the gene matches. The CDR3 sequence is 14 residues long. CDR3 in amino acids: CSASAVAGVYEQYF. The CDR3 bases are TGCAGTGCTAGTGCGGTAGCGGGAGTCTACGAGCAGTACTTC.

The CDR3 DNA is TGTGCCTGGAGATTTACAGGGAGGAACACTGAAGCTTTCTTT. Its translation is CAWRFTGRNTEAFF. The V gene is TRBV30, the J gene TRBJ1-1; TRBD1 might be the D (6 bases). V lost 3 bases, J lost 1 base, and 12 bases lay in between. The germline gives CDR1 GTSNPN, CDR2 SVGIG (reference sequence). The CDR3 covers 14 residues.

This clonotype was detected a few times. The chain has TRBV11-1 and TRBJ1-2, with 9 positions matching TRBD1. This CDR3 region has 15 residues. V dropped 4 bases and J dropped 5; count of bases not matched to a gene: 8. CDR1 and CDR2 from the germline V gene are SGHAT and FQDESV (reference sequence). Here the CDR3 DNA reads TGTGCCAGCAGCTCGTCCGGGACAGGGTCATATGGCTACACCTTC. Amino acid sequence: CASSSSGTGSYGYTF.

The chain combines TRBV6-2 or TRBV6-3 with TRBJ2-2; 9 bases agree with TRBD2. This CDR3 has 14 residues. CDR1 is MNHEY and CDR2 is SVGEGT in the germline V gene. V lost 8 bases to trimming and J lost 5 bases; unmatched junction nucleotides: 6. The CDR3 DNA is TGTGCCAGCTCCGGGCTAGCGGGAACCGGGGAGCTGTTTTTT. Its translation: CASSGLAGTGELFF.

This clonotype was observed a few times. This rearrangement joins TRBV27 to TRBJ1-1; D not resolved. V shed 2 bases and J shed 4 bases, with 11 bases lying between them. Looked up from germline, CDR1 is MNHEY and CDR2 is SMNVEV (reference sequence). The CDR3 length is 14 residues. The chain's CDR3 is CASSLEGWTTEAFF. The CDR3, as DNA: TGTGCCAGCAGTTTAGAAGGATGGACCACTGAAGCTTTCTTT.

The gene calls are TRBV19 and TRBJ2-3; D is possibly TRBD1 (6 bases). This CDR3 has 15 residues. V was trimmed by 2 bases and J by 3 bases, leaving 12 bases between them. Germline CDR1 LNHDA, CDR2 SQIVND (reference sequence). CDR3 nucleotide sequence: TGTGCCAGTAGTATAAAGAGGGGGAATACAGATACGCAGTATTTT. It specifies CASSIKRGNTDTQYF. Variable domain in full (rest from reference TRBV19 and TRBJ2-3): DGGITQSPKYLFRKEGQNVTLSCEQNLNHDAMYWYRQDPGQGLRLIYYSQIVNDFQKGDIAEGYSVSREKKESFPLTVTSAQKNPTAFYLCASSIKRGNTDTQYFGPGTRLTVL.